This is a list of T cell receptor beta chains from one sample in a study of human T cells and chemical hapten exposure. TCRdb ran MiXCR on the RACE reads and lists one entry per CDR3 protein. The data show some 79,000 distinct CDR3 sequences, with approximately 10% seen just once and about 3.5% held by the top ten. The input for sequencing was whole blood, taken in connection with sensitization to the hapten diphenylcyclopropenone (DPC). Receptors originate from a woman aged 45-65 years with alopecia areata. Some clones in this sample may be carry-over from other donors' samples. Both conserved end residues are part of each CDR3.

CDR3aa: CASRPGPEAQYF; j_gene: TRBJ2-5; v_gene: TRBV6-5
CDR3aa: CASSPDRGGTDTQYF; j_gene: TRBJ2-3; v_gene: TRBV12-3/TRBV12-4
CDR3aa: CASGIRERAFF; j_gene: TRBJ1-1; v_gene: TRBV6-5
CDR3aa: CASSVEGFRANTIYF; j_gene: TRBJ1-3; v_gene: TRBV9
CDR3aa: CAPPMGKVF; j_gene: TRBJ1-4; v_gene: TRBV21-1
CDR3aa: CASSHNTGLAGGQETQYF; j_gene: TRBJ2-5; v_gene: TRBV6-2/TRBV6-3
CDR3aa: CASSVGLAGLYNEQFF; j_gene: TRBJ2-1; v_gene: TRBV9
CDR3aa: CASSPSRGSGANVLTF; j_gene: TRBJ2-6; v_gene: TRBV18
CDR3aa: CASSLEVAGSSYNEQFF; j_gene: TRBJ2-1; v_gene: TRBV7-6
CDR3aa: CASSLGINTGELFF; j_gene: TRBJ2-2; v_gene: TRBV7-2
CDR3aa: CASGGNPGNIQYF; j_gene: TRBJ2-4; v_gene: TRBV28
CDR3aa: CSAHPGTSGSYEQYF; j_gene: TRBJ2-7; v_gene: TRBV20-1
CDR3aa: CASSPYREIRTEAFF; j_gene: TRBJ1-1; v_gene: TRBV11-1
CDR3aa: CSALSGRAESAGELFF; j_gene: TRBJ2-2; v_gene: TRBV20-1
CDR3aa: CASSLAVSPARLAASYEQYF; j_gene: TRBJ2-7; v_gene: TRBV7-9
CDR3aa: CATSDPDQPQHF; j_gene: TRBJ1-5; v_gene: TRBV24-1
CDR3aa: CSVGDGEAFF; j_gene: TRBJ1-1; v_gene: TRBV29-1
CDR3aa: CASSVGTHTEAFF; j_gene: TRBJ1-1; v_gene: TRBV6-1
CDR3aa: CASSLEVHTEAFF; j_gene: TRBJ1-1; v_gene: TRBV5-4
CDR3aa: CASSAGTGGLEQYF; j_gene: TRBJ2-7; v_gene: TRBV9
CDR3aa: CSARNGLAGGYTGELFF; j_gene: TRBJ2-2; v_gene: TRBV20-1
CDR3aa: CASSWGGSQETQYF; j_gene: TRBJ2-5; v_gene: TRBV6-5
CDR3aa: CATRAVRGIGDNYGYTF; j_gene: TRBJ1-2; v_gene: TRBV15
CDR3aa: CATQRLAGGTGELFF; j_gene: TRBJ2-2; v_gene: TRBV6-6
CDR3aa: CASSPGTAYGELFF; j_gene: TRBJ2-2; v_gene: TRBV7-9
CDR3aa: CASSLGPAGHEQFF; j_gene: TRBJ2-1; v_gene: TRBV7-9